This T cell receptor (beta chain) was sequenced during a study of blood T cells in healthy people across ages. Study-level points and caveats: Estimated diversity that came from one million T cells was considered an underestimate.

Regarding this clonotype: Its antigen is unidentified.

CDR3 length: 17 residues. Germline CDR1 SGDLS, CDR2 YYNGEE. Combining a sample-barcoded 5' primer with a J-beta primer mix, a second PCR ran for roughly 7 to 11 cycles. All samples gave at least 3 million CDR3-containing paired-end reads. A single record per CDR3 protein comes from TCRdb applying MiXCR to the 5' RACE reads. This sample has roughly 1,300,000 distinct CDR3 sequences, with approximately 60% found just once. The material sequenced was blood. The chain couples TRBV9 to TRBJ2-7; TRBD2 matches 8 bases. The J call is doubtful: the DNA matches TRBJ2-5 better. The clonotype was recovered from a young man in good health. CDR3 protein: CASSVEVSSGLAETQYF. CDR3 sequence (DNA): TGTGCCAGCAGCGTAGAGGTGTCTAGCGGGTTGGCAGAGACCCAGTACTTC.